These 17 T cell receptor beta chains were sequenced from one sample in a study of OX40 agonist ivuxolimab in advanced cancers. Library generation was performed with the immunoSEQ multiplex PCR assay. Drawn from immuneACCESS, this table holds only the in-frame rearrangements with V and J called that TCRdb kept. Clones are partly lost; checked studies trace under half to an unresolved V gene and leave the rest unexplained. Present in this sample are about 46,000 clones, approximately 80% of which were seen just once. 1.5% to 2% of the sample rests with the top ten. Sequencing used CD4+ or CD8+ T cells sorted from blood, obtained in a trial of the OX40 agonist ivuxolimab. These receptor sequences come from an adult with an advanced solid tumor such as melanoma, head and neck, liver or kidney cancer.

This chain connects TRBV5-5 to TRBJ1-1; 7 bases are a match to TRBD1. V shed 0 bases and J 9 bases; nucleotides not matched to a gene: 5. Germline loops: CDR1 SGHKS, CDR2 YYEKEE (reference sequence). The CDR3 has 13 residues. CDR3: CASSLGGQNKAFF. In DNA form, the CDR3 reads TGTGCCAGCAGCTTGGGGGGACAGAATAAAGCTTTCTTT.

The genes are TRBV11-2 and TRBJ2-1; the D gene is possibly TRBD1 (5 bases). In germline, CDR1 is SGHAT, CDR2 FQNNGV. This CDR3 comprises 14 residues. Trimming removed 0 bases at V and 15 bases at J, with 18 bases between. This CDR3 is CASSLDLGQGKWFF. The CDR3 DNA sequence: TGTGCCAGCAGCTTAGATTTAGGGCAGGGTAAGTGGTTCTTC. Complete variable domain (other parts from reference TRBV11-2 and TRBJ2-1): EAGVAQSPRYKIIEKRQSVAFWCNPISGHATLYWYQQILGQGPKLLIQFQNNGVVDDSQLPKDRFSAERLKGVDSTLKIQPAKLEDSAVYLCASSLDLGQGKWFFGPGTRLTVL.

This clone was observed a handful of times. The chain links TRBV5-1 to TRBJ1-6; D is ambiguous. This CDR3 contains 15 residues. CDR1 is SGHRS, CDR2 YFSETQ, per germline. Trimming took off 0 bases at V and 8 bases at J, with 12 bases between the two ends. CDR3 nucleotides: TGCGCCAGCAGCTTGGAGGACCCTGTGGATTCACCCCTCCACTTT. Translating gives CASSLEDPVDSPLHF.

The rearrangement joins TRBV11-3 to TRBJ2-7; D gene unclear. The germline V and J ends were trimmed by 5 bases and 5 bases, with 13 bases remaining between them. This CDR3 region has 13 residues. Germline V gives CDR1 SGHNT, CDR2 YENEEA. The CDR3: CASSPQADHEQYF. As DNA, the CDR3 is TGTGCCAGCAGCCCGCAGGCAGACCACGAGCAGTACTTC.

In its sample, this clone was seen a few times. The genes are TRBV5-4 and TRBJ1-2; D possibly corresponds to TRBD1 (5 bases). V was clipped by 4 bases and J by 0 bases, with 10 bases between them. This CDR3 is 14 amino acids long. In germline, CDR1 is SGHNT, CDR2 YYREEE (reference sequence). The CDR3 region has the DNA TGTGCCAGCAGCGACCAGGGTTCTAACTATGGCTACACCTTC. This codes for CASSDQGSNYGYTF.

The table lists this clone with a count of one. The chain employs TRBV7-6 and TRBJ2-1, with unresolved D. This CDR3 region has 11 residues. CDR1 and CDR2 (germline): SGHVS, FNYEAQ. V dropped 8 bases and J dropped 6 bases, with 8 bases sitting between them. In DNA, the CDR3 is TGTGCCAGCGGAAACTCCAATGAGCAGTTCTTC. The encoded protein is CASGNSNEQFF.

This clone occurred a few times. V gene TRBV19 combines with J gene TRBJ1-2; D is possibly TRBD1 (6 bases). Trimming removed 0 bases at V and 8 bases at J, with 16 bases between. The CDR3 consists of 15 residues. Germline CDR1 reads LNHDA; CDR2 reads SQIVND (reference sequence). The CDR3 sequence is CASSIEGQSPRGYTF. The CDR3 DNA reads as TGTGCCAGTAGTATAGAAGGACAGTCGCCGCGAGGCTACACCTTC.

The CDR3 loop reads CASRPQSSGNTIYF. Here the CDR3 DNA reads TGTGCCAGTAGACCACAGAGCTCTGGAAACACCATATATTTT. The chain carries TRBV19 and TRBJ1-3, with D uncertain. V was shortened by 6 bases and J by 0 bases, with 9 bases between the two germline ends. Germline V gene lookup returns CDR1 LNHDA and CDR2 SQIVND (reference sequence). CDR3 length equals 14 residues.

The chain links TRBV7-9 to TRBJ2-3; D may be TRBD1 (5 bases). Germline CDR1 and CDR2: SEHNR and FQNEAQ (reference sequence). The CDR3 contains 14 residues. Between the trimmed V and J ends, which lost 2 bases and 0 bases, there was a span of 6 bases. The CDR3 loop reads CASSLTGSTDTQYF. The CDR3 coding sequence is TGTGCCAGCAGCTTAACAGGAAGCACAGATACGCAGTATTTT. Supplemented by reference TRBV7-9 and TRBJ2-3, the full variable domain reads DTGVSQNPRHKITKRGQNVTFRCDPISEHNRLYWYRQTLGQGPEFLTYFQNEAQLEKSRLLSDRFSAERPKGSFSTLEIQRTEQGDSAMYLCASSLTGSTDTQYFGPGTRLTVL.

A few counts support this clone. V and J are TRBV19 and TRBJ1-2; 7 positions agree with TRBD1. The germline CDR1 and CDR2 sequences are LNHDA and SQIVND (reference sequence). V lost 5 bases to trimming and J lost 6 bases; unmatched junction nucleotides: 6. This CDR3 contains 13 residues. The CDR3 reads CASSLRTGDGYTF. CDR3 sequence (DNA): TGTGCCAGTAGTTTACGAACAGGGGATGGCTACACCTTC.

This chain joins TRBV30 and TRBJ2-3, with D possibly being TRBD2 (5 bases). This CDR3 spans 13 amino acids. CDR1 and CDR2 from the germline V gene are GTSNPN and SVGIG (reference sequence). V was clipped by 2 bases and J by 3 bases, with 9 bases between them. In nucleotides, the CDR3 is TGTGCCTGGAGTTACCGGGGAACAGATACGCAGTATTTT. It specifies CAWSYRGTDTQYF.

The rearrangement uses TRBV11-2 and TRBJ1-1; 9 bases match TRBD1. From germline, CDR1 is SGHAT and CDR2 FQNNGV. The junction had 3 bases not matched to a gene; V was cut back by 1 base and J by 0 bases. CDR3 length: 16 residues. DNA for the CDR3: TGTGCCAGCAGCTTAGGGACAGGGGTGTTGAACACTGAAGCTTTCTTT. Translated, it gives CASSLGTGVLNTEAFF.

The V gene is TRBV6-6, the J gene TRBJ1-2; tentative D call: TRBD1 (5 bases). Looked up from germline, CDR1 is MNHNY and CDR2 is SVGAGI (reference sequence). The V and J ends lost 5 bases and 4 bases respectively, with 17 bases between them. The CDR3 contains 15 residues. The CDR3: CASSVPTARGYGYTF. The CDR3 DNA reads TGTGCCAGCAGTGTCCCCACAGCTAGGGGCTATGGCTACACCTTC.

The V call is TRBV11-2, the J call TRBJ1-3; unclear D gene. Trimming removed 1 base at V and 0 bases at J, with 10 bases between. CDR3 length equals 16 residues. Germline CDR1 and CDR2: SGHAT and FQNNGV. CDR3 protein: CASSLGPSTSGNTIYF. Here the CDR3 DNA reads TGTGCCAGCAGCTTAGGACCCTCCACCTCTGGAAACACCATATATTTT.

The rearrangement joins TRBV7-7 to TRBJ2-5; D ambiguous. V shed 3 bases and J shed 1 base, with 6 bases lying between them. CDR3 length: 13 residues. In germline, CDR1 is SSHAT, CDR2 FNYEAQ (reference sequence). The CDR3 DNA reads as TGTGCCAGCAGCTTCGGACCCCAAGAGACCCAGTACTTC. Protein product: CASSFGPQETQYF. The variable domain in full, completed from reference TRBV7-7 and TRBJ2-5, reads GAGVSQSPRYKVTKRGQDVTLRCDPISSHATLYWYQQALGQGPEFLTYFNYEAQPDKSGLPSDRFSAERPEGSISTLTIQRTEQRDSAMYRCASSFGPQETQYFGPGTRLLVL.

This clone was recorded once. The rearrangement joins TRBV11-2 to TRBJ1-2; 10 nucleotides agree with TRBD1. The CDR3 is 17 amino acids. CDR1 and CDR2 (germline): SGHAT, FQNNGV. The ends lost 4 bases at V and 2 bases at J; junction bases unmatched: 10. The CDR3 is CASSSNRDRGQNYGYTF. The CDR3 nucleotides are TGTGCCAGCAGCTCCAACAGAGACAGGGGGCAGAACTATGGCTACACCTTC.

The chain recombines TRBV15 with TRBJ1-3; no firm D call. The V gene's germline CDR1 is LNHNV and CDR2 YYDKDF (reference sequence). The V gene lost 1 base and the J gene lost 4 bases, with 8 bases spanning the gap. The CDR3 runs to 14 residues. CDR3 region: CATSRATGGNTIYF. CDR3 DNA sequence: TGTGCCACCAGCAGAGCTACGGGAGGAAACACCATATATTTT.